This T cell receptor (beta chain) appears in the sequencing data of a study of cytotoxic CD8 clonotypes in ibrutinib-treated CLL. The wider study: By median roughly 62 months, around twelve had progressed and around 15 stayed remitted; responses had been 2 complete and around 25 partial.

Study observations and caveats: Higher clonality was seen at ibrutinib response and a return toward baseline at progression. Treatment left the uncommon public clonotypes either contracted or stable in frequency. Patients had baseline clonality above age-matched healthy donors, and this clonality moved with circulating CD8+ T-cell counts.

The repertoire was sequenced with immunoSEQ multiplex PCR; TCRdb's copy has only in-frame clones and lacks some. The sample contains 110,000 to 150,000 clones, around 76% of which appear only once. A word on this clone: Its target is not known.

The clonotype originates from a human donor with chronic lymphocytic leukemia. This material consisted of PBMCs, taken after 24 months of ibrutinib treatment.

CDR3 protein: CASSPLAGALNNEQFF. The CDR3 nucleotides read TGTGCCAGCAGCCCACTAGCGGGGGCCCTAAACAATGAGCAGTTCTTC. The chain is built from TRBV14 and TRBJ2-1; TRBD2 matches at 11 bases. V dropped 4 bases and J dropped 5; count of bases not matched to a gene: 7. This CDR3 spans 16 amino acids. The germline V gene has CDR1 SGHDN and CDR2 FVKESK.